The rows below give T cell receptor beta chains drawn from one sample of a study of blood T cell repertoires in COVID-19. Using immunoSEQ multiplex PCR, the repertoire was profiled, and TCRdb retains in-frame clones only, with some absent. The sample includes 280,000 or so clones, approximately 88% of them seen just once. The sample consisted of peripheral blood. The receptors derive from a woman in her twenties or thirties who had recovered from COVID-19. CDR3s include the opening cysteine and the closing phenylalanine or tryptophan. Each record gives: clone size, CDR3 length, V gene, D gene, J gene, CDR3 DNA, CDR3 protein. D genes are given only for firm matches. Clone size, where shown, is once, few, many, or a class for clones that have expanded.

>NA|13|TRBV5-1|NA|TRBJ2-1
TGCGCCAGCAGCCCGACAAACAACAATGAGCAGTTCTTC
CASSPTNNNEQFF
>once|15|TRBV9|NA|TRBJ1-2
TGTGCCAGCAGCGGTACCGGGACATATAACTATGGCTACACCTTC
CASSGTGTYNYGYTF
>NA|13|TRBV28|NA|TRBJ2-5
TGTGCCAGCACCAGGGGGGTTGGGGAGACCCAGTACTTC
CASTRGVGETQYF
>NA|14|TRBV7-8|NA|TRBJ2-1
TGTGCCAGCAGCTTAGATGCTATATCCAATGAGCAGTTCTTC
CASSLDAISNEQFF
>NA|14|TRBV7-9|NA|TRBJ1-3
TGTGCCAGCAGCCCAGCGGAGTCTGGAAACACCATATATTTT
CASSPAESGNTIYF
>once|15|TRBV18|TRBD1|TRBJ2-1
TGTGCCAGCTCATGGGACAGGGGGTCTTACAATGAGCAGTTCTTC
CASSWDRGSYNEQFF
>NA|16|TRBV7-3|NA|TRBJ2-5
TGTGCCAGCAGCTTAACGGCTAGCAGGTACCAAGAGACCCAGTACTTC
CASSLTASRYQETQYF
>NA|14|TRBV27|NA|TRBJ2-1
TGTGCCAGCAGTTCTCTCGCAGGGCTATTTGAGCAGTTCTTC
CASSSLAGLFEQFF
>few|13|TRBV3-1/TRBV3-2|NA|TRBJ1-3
TGTGCCAGCAGCCTGACTATCGGAAACACCATATATTTT
CASSLTIGNTIYF
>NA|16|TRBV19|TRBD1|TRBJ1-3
TGTGCCAGTAGTATACGACAGGGGAGCTCTGGAAACACCATATATTTT
CASSIRQGSSGNTIYF
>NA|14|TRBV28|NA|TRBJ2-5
TGTGCCAGCAGCTCTCGAGGGGGAAAAGAGACCCAGTACTTC
CASSSRGGKETQYF
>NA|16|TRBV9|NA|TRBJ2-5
TGTGCCAGCAGCGTAGGAGTCCTCAAGGCGGCAGAGACCCAGTACTTC
CASSVGVLKAAETQYF
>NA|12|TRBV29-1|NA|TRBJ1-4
TGCAGCGTTGTCTCGGGGAATGAAAAACTGTTTTTT
CSVVSGNEKLFF
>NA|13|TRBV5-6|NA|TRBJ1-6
TGTGCCAGCAGCGCCTACTGGAATTCACCCCTCCACTTT
CASSAYWNSPLHF
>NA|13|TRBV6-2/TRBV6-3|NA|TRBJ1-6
TGTGCCAGCAGCGACAGCTATAATTCACCCCTCCACTTT
CASSDSYNSPLHF
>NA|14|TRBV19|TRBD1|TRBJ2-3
TGTGCCAGTAGGACAGGGGAAGGCACAGATACGCAGTATTTT
CASRTGEGTDTQYF
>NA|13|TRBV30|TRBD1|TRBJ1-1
TGTGCCTGCCGCAGGGGGCCGAACACTGAAGCTTTCTTT
CACRRGPNTEAFF
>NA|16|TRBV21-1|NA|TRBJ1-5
TGTGCCAGCAGCAAATCGACAATTAAAGGCAATCAGCCCCAGCATTTT
CASSKSTIKGNQPQHF
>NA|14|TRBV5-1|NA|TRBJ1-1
TGCGCCAGCAGCTTGGACCCGGGGAACACTGAAGCTTTCTTT
CASSLDPGNTEAFF
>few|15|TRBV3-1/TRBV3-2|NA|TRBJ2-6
TGTGCCAGCAGCCCCGGTCTCTCTGGGGCCAACGTCCTGACTTTC
CASSPGLSGANVLTF
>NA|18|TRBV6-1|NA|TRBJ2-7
TGTGCCAGCAGTGAAGGGGGCGGCCTAACAATTACTTTCTACGAGCAGTACTTC
CASSEGGGLTITFYEQYF
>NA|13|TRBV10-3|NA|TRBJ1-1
TGTGCCATCAGTTTACACGAGAACACTGAAGCTTTCTTT
CAISLHENTEAFF
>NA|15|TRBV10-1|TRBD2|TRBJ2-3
TGCGCCAGCAGAGAAGCGGGGGGAAACACAGATACGCAGTATTTT
CASREAGGNTDTQYF
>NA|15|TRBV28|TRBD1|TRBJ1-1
TGTGCCAGCAGTTTATCGGGACAGGGGGCGGGTGTAGCTTTCTTT
CASSLSGQGAGVAFF
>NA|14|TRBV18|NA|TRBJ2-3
TGTGCCAGCTCACCACCGGGAGTGACAGATACGCAGTATTTT
CASSPPGVTDTQYF
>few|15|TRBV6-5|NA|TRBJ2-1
TGTGCCAGCAGTCCCGGGACTCCCGCCTACAATGAGCAGTTCTTC
CASSPGTPAYNEQFF
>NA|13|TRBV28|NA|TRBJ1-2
TGTGCCAGCAGTCTACAGGGAAACTATGGCTACACCTTC
CASSLQGNYGYTF
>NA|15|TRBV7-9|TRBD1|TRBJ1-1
TGTGCCAGCAGCCTGCGAGGGGGCGCGGACACTGAAGCTTTCTTT
CASSLRGGADTEAFF
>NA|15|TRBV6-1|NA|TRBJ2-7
TGTGCCAGCAGTGAAGTGGCGGGGACCGCCTACGAGCAGTACTTC
CASSEVAGTAYEQYF
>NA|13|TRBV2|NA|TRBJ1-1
TGTGCCAGTAACCTAGCTGAAAACACTGAAGCTTTCTTT
CASNLAENTEAFF
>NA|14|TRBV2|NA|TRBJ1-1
TGTGCCAGCAGTGAAACACGTATGAACACTGAAGCTTTCTTT
CASSETRMNTEAFF
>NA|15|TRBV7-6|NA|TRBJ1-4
TGTGCCAGCACCTTAGGCGGGCCAACTAATGAAAAACTGTTTTTT
CASTLGGPTNEKLFF
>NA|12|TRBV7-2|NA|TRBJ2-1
TGTGCCAGCAGCTTAGTCGGAGACGAGCAGTTCTTC
CASSLVGDEQFF
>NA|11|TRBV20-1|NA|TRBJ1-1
TGCAGTGCTAGACGGAACACTGAAGCTTTCTTT
CSARRNTEAFF
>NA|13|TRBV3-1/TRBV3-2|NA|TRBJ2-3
TGTGCCAGCAGTGACCTAGGCACAGATACGCAGTATTTT
CASSDLGTDTQYF
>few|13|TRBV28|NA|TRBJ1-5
TGTGCCAGCAGTTTTCAGGGGTATCAGCCCCAGCATTTT
CASSFQGYQPQHF
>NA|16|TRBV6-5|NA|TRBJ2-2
TGTGCCAGCAGTTACTCGTACAGGGAAAACACCGGGGAGCTGTTTTTT
CASSYSYRENTGELFF
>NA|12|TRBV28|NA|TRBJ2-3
TGTGCCAGCAGTTTAAGCGGAGATACGCAGTATTTT
CASSLSGDTQYF
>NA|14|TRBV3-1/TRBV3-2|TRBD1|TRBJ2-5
TGTGCCAGCAGCTTGACAGGGGCTGGAGAGACCCAGTACTTC
CASSLTGAGETQYF
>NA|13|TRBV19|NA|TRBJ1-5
TGTGCCAGTAGTATAGATCGGTATCAGCCCCAGCATTTT
CASSIDRYQPQHF
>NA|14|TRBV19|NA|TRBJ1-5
TGTGCCACCGCCCCGACAGGTAGCAATCAGCCCCAGCATTTT
CATAPTGSNQPQHF
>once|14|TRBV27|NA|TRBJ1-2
TGTGCCAGCAGCCCCGGAGGGGCGCGCTATGGCTACACCTTC
CASSPGGARYGYTF